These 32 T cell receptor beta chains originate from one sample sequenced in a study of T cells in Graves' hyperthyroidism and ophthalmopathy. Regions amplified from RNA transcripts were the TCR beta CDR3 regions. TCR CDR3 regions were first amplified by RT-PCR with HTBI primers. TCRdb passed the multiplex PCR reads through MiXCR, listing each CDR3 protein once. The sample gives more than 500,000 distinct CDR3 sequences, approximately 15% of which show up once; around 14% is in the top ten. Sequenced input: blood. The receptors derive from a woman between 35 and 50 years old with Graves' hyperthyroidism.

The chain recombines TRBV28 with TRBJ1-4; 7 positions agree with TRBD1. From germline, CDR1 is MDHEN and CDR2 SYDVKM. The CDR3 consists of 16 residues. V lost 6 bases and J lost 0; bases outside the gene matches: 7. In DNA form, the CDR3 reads TGTGCCAGCAGAGAACAGGGGAATCCAACTAATGAAAAACTGTTTTTT. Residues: CASREQGNPTNEKLFF.

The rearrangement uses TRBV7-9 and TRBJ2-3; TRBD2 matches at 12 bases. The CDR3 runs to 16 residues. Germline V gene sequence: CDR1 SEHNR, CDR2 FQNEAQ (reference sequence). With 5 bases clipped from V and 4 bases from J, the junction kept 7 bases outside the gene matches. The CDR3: CASSPRLAGASDTQYF. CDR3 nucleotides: TGTGCCAGCAGCCCCCGACTAGCGGGAGCCTCAGATACGCAGTATTTT.

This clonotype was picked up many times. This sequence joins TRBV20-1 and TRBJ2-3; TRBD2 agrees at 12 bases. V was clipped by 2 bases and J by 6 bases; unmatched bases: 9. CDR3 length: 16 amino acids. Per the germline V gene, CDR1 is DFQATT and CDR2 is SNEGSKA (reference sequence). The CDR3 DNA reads TGCAGTGCTAGACCCCTAGCGGGAGGGATGTGGGATACGCAGTATTTT. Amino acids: CSARPLAGGMWDTQYF.

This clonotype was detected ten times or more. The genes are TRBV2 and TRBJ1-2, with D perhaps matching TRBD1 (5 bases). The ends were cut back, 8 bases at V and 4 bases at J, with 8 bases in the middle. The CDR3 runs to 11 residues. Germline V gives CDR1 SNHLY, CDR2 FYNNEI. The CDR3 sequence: CASQGGYGYTF. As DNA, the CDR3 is TGTGCCAGCCAGGGTGGCTATGGCTACACCTTC.

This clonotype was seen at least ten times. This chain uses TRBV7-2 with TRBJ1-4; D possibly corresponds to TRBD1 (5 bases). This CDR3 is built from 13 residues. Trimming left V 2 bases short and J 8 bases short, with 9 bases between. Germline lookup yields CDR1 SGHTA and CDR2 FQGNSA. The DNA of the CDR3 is TGTGCCAGCAGCTTAATCTCAGGGGAAAAACTGTTTTTT. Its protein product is CASSLISGEKLFF.

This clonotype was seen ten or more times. The CDR3 here is CASSCRGIPGEQYF. The CDR3 bases are TGTGCCAGCAGCTGCCGCGGAATACCCGGCGAGCAGTACTTC. The genes are TRBV7-6 and TRBJ2-7; D gene uncertain. There are 14 residues in the CDR3. The V gene's germline CDR1 is SGHVS and CDR2 FNYEAQ. V was trimmed by 4 bases and J by 6 bases, leaving 16 bases between them.

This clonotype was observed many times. This CDR3 reads CAWSRGGGGPNTEAFF. CDR3 in DNA: TGTGCCTGGAGTCGGGGGGGTGGGGGACCGAACACTGAAGCTTTCTTT. V gene TRBV30 combines with J gene TRBJ1-1; D possibly corresponds to TRBD1 (5 bases). Germline V gene data show CDR1 as GTSNPN and CDR2 as SVGIG (reference sequence). The ends were cut back, 2 bases at V and 1 base at J, with 17 bases in the middle. CDR3 length: 16 amino acids.

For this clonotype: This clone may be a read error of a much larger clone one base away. The DNA of the CDR3 is TGTGTCAGCTCACCACCTAGCGGGGGCACAGATACGCAGTATTTT. Its protein product is CVSSPPSGGTDTQYF. V gene TRBV18 combines with J gene TRBJ2-3, with 9 bases fitting TRBD2. There are 15 residues in the CDR3. The germline gives CDR1 KGHSH, CDR2 LQKENI. Filled out from reference TRBV18 and TRBJ2-3, the complete variable domain reads NAGVMQNPRHLVRRRGQEARLRCSPMKGHSHVYWYRQLPEEGLKFMVYLQKENIIDESGMPKERFSAEFPKEGPSILRIQQVVRGDSAAYFCVSSPPSGGTDTQYFGPGTRLTVL.

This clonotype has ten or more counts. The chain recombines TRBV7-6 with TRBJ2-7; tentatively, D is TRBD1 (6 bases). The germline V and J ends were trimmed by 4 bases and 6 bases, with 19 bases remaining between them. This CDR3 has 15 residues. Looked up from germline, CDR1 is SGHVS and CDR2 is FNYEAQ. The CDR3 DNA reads TGTGCCAGCAGCTCGTCCGGGACAAGGGGGTCCGAGCAGTACTTC. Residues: CASSSSGTRGSEQYF. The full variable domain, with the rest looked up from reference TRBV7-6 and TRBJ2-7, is GAGVSQSPRYKVTKRGQDVALRCDPISGHVSLYWYRQALGQGPEFLTYFNYEAQQDKSGLPNDRFSAERPEGSISTLTIQRTEQRDSAMYRCASSSSGTRGSEQYFGPGTRLTVT.

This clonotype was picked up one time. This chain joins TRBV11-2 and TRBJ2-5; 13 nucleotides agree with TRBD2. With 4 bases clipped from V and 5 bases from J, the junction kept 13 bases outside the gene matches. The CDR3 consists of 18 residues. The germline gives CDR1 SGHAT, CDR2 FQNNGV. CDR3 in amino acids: CASSSLQLAGGPGETQYF. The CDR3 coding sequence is TGTGCCAGCAGCTCCCTACAACTAGCGGGAGGGCCGGGGGAGACCCAGTACTTC.

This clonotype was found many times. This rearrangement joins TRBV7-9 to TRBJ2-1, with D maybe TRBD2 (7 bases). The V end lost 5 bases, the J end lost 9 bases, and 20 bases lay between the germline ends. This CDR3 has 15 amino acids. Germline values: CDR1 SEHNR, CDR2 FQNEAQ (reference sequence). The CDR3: CASSPVGGRRGEQFF. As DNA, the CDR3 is TGTGCCAGCAGCCCCGTCGGGGGGCGCAGGGGTGAGCAGTTCTTC.

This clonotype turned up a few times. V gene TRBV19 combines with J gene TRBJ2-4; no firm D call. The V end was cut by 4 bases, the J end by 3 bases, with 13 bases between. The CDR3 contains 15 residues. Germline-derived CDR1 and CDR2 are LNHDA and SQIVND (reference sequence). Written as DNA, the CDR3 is TGTGCCAGTAGTAACCGTCCACAAGACAAAAACATTCAGTACTTC. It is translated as CASSNRPQDKNIQYF.

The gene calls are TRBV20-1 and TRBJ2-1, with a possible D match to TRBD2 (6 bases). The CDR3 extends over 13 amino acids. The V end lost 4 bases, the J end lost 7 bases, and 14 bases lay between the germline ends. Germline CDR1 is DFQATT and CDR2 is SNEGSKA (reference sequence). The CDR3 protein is CSAKGLRANEQFF. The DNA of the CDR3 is TGCAGTGCTAAGGGACTCCGGGCAAATGAGCAGTTCTTC.

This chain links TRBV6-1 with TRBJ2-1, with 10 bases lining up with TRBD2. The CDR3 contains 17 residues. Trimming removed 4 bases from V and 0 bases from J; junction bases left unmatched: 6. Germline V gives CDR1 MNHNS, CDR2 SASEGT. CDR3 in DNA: TGTGCCAGCAGTGGACTAGCGGGCTCTAGCTCCTACAATGAGCAGTTCTTC. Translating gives CASSGLAGSSSYNEQFF.

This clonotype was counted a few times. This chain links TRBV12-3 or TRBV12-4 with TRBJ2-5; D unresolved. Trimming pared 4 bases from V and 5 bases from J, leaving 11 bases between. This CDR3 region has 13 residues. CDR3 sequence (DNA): TGTGCCAGCAGTTGGACCGGGTGGGAGACCCAGTACTTC. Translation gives CASSWTGWETQYF.

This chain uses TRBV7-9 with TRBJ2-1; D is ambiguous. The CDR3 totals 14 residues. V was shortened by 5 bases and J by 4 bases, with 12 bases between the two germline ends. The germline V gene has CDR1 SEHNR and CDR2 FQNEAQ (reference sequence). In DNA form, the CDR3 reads TGTGCCAGCAGCCGTCTGGCTGATTACAATGAGCAGTTCTTC. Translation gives CASSRLADYNEQFF.

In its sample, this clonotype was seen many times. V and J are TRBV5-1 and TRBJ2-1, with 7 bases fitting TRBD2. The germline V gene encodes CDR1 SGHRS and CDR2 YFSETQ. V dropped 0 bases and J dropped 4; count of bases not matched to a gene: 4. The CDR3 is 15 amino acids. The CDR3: CASSLDGGLYNEQFF. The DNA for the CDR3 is TGCGCCAGCAGCTTGGACGGGGGACTATACAATGAGCAGTTCTTC.

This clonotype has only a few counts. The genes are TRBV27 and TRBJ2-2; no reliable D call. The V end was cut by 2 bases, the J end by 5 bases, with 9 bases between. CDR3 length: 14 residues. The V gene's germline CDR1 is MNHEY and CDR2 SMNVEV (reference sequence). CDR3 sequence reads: CASSLRVLTGELFF. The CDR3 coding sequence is TGTGCCAGCAGTTTACGAGTTTTGACCGGGGAGCTGTTTTTT.

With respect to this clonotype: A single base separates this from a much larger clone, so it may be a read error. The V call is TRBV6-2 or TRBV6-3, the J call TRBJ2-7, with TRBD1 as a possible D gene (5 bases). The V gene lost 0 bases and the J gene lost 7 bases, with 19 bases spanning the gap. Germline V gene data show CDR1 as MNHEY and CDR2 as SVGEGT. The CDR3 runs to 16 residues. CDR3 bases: TGTGCCAGCAGTTACTCCGACCCCTCAGGGCACAATGAGCAGTACTTC. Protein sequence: CASSYSDPSGHNEQYF.

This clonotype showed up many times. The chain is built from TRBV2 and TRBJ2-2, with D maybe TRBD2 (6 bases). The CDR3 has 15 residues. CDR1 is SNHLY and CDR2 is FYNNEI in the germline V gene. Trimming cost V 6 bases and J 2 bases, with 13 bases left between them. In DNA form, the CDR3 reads TGTGCCAGCAGGATGGGAGGCGCCAACACCGGGGAGCTGTTTTTT. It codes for CASRMGGANTGELFF.

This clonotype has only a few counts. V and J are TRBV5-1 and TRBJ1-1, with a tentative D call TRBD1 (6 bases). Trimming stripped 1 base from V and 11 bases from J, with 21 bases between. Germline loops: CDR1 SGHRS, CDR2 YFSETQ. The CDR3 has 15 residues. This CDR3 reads CASSLSDPTGLGAFF. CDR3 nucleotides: TGCGCCAGCAGCTTGTCTGACCCGACAGGACTGGGGGCTTTCTTT. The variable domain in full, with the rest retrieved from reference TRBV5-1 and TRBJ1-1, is KAGVTQTPRYLIKTRGQQVTLSCSPISGHRSVSWYQQTPGQGLQFLFEYFSETQRNKGNFPGRFSGRQFSNSRSEMNVSTLELGDSALYLCASSLSDPTGLGAFFGQGTRLTVV.

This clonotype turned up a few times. The CDR3 loop reads CASTWTGGNSPLHF. CDR3 nucleotide sequence: TGTGCCAGCACTTGGACAGGGGGTAATTCACCCCTCCACTTT. The chain couples TRBV12-3 or TRBV12-4 to TRBJ1-6; 10 bases align to TRBD1. V lost 7 bases and J lost 6; bases outside the gene matches: 3. CDR3 size: 14 residues.

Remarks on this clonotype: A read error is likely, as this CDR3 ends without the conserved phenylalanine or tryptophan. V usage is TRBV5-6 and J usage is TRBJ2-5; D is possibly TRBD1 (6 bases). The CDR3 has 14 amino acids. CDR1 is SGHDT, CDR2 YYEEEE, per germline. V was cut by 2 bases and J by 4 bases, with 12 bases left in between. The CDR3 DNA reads TGTGCCAGCAGCTTCTCGACAGGCCGAGAGACCCAGTACTTA. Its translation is CASSFSTGRETQYL.

In DNA form, the CDR3 reads TGTGCCAGCAGTTTTAAGGGGAACCGATACAATGAGCAGTTCTTC. Protein sequence: CASSFKGNRYNEQFF. This sequence joins TRBV27 and TRBJ2-1; tentatively, D is TRBD1 (5 bases). Per germline, CDR1 MNHEY and CDR2 SMNVEV (reference sequence). CDR3 length equals 15 residues. The V end was cut by 3 bases, the J end by 4 bases, with 13 bases between.

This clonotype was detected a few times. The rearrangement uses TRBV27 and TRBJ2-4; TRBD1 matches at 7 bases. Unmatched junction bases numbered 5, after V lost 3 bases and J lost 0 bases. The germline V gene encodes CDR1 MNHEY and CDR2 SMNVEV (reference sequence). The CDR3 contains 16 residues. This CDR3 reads CASSFKGALAKNIQYF. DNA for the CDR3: TGTGCCAGCAGTTTCAAGGGGGCTCTAGCCAAAAACATTCAGTACTTC.

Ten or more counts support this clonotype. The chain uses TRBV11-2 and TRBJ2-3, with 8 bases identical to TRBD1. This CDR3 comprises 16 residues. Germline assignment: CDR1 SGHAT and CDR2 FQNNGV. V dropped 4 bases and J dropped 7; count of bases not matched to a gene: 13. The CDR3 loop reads CASSSPGTGLLHTQYF. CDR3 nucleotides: TGTGCCAGCAGCTCCCCCGGGACAGGTCTCCTCCATACGCAGTATTTT. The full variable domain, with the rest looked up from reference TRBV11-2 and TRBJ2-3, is EAGVAQSPRYKIIEKRQSVAFWCNPISGHATLYWYQQILGQGPKLLIQFQNNGVVDDSQLPKDRFSAERLKGVDSTLKIQPAKLEDSAVYLCASSSPGTGLLHTQYFGPGTRLTVL.

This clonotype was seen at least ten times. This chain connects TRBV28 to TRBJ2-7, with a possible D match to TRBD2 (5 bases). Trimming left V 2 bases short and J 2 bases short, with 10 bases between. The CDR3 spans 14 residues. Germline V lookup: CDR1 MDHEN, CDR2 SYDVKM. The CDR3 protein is CASSLEGVTYEQYF. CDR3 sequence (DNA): TGTGCCAGCAGTTTAGAGGGCGTGACCTACGAGCAGTACTTC.

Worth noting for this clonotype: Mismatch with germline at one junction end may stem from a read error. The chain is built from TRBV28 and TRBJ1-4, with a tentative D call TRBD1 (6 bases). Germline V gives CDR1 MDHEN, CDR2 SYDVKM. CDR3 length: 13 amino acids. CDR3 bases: TGTGCCAGCAGTCGGACAGTCCGAGAAAGACTGTTTTTT. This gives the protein CASSRTVRERLFF.

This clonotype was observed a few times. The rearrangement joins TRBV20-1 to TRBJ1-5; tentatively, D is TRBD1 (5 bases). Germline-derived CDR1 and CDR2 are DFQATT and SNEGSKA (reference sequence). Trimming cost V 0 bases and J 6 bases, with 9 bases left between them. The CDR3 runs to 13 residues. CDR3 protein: CSARDPGSQPQHF. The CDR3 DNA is TGCAGTGCTAGAGATCCAGGGAGTCAGCCCCAGCATTTT.

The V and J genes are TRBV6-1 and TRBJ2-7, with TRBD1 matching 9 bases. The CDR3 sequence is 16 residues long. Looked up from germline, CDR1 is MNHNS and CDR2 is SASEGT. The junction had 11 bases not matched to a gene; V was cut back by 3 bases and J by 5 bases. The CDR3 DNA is TGTGCCAGCAGTGAGGCAACAGGGGGCCCGGTACACGAGCAGTACTTC. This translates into CASSEATGGPVHEQYF.

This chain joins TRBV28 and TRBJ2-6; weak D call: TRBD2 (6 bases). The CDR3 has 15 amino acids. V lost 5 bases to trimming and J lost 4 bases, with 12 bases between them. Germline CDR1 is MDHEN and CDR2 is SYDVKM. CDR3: CASSTTGVGANVLTF. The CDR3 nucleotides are TGTGCCAGCAGTACCACGGGGGTCGGGGCCAACGTCCTGACTTTC.

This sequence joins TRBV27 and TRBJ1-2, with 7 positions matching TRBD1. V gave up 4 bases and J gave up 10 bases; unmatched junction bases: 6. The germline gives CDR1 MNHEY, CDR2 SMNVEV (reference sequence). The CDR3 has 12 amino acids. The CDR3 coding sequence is TGTGCCAGCAGTTCGAGGGGACAGTTCTACACCTTC. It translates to CASSSRGQFYTF.